This TCR beta chain came from a study of T cells after yellow fever vaccination. 5'RACE template switching generated TCR cDNA, adding a universal primer site and UMIs. TCRdb recomputed calls from the 5' RACE reads with MiXCR, one row per CDR3 protein. The sample carries just under 85,000 distinct CDR3 sequences, roughly 15% recorded once. Germline loops: CDR1 SGHTA, CDR2 FQGNSA. Trimming took 5 bases from V and 3 from J, leaving 17 bases between them. This CDR3 is built from 17 residues. A few counts support this clonotype. The gene calls are TRBV7-2 and TRBJ1-6, with D perhaps TRBD1 (6 bases). The sequenced sample was CD8+ T cells not binding an NS4B(214-222) dextramer, sorted from PBMCs, obtained roughly 20 days after the first yellow fever vaccination. The source of this sequence is a man in his late teens or twenties who received the YFV17D yellow fever vaccine. CDR3 sequence (DNA): TGTGCCAGCAGCCTGTCCGGGACAACGCTCTATAATTCACCCCTCCACTTT. This codes for CASSLSGTTLYNSPLHF.